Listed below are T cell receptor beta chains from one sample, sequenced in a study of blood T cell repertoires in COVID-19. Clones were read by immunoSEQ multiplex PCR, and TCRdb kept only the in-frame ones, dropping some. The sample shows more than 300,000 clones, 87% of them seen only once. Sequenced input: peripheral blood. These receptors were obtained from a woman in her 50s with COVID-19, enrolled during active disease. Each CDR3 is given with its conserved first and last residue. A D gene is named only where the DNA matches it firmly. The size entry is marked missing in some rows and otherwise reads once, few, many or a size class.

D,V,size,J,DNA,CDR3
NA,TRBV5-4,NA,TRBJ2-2,TGTGCCAGCAGTGCGGGGAGAATTGGGGCGAACACCGGGGAGCTGTTTTTT,CASSAGRIGANTGELFF
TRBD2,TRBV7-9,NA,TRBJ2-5,TGTGCCAGCAGCTTTTTGGGGGGCGGGAGGGCCTTGGAGACCCAGTACTTC,CASSFLGGGRALETQYF
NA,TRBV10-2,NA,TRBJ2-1,TGCGCCAGCAGACGAGAGGCTGCGCAGTTCTTC,CASRREAAQFF
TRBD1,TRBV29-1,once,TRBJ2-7,TGCAGCGTGCGACAGGGGACGGGCTACGAGCAGTACTTC,CSVRQGTGYEQYF
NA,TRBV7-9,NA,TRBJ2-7,TGTGCCAGCAGCGGCCGCGACAGGTCCTACGAGCAGTACTTC,CASSGRDRSYEQYF
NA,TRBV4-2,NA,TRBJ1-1,TGTGCCAGCAGCCAATTCGTCGGGGAGAACACTGAAGCTTTCTTT,CASSQFVGENTEAFF
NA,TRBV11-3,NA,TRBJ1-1,TGTGCCAGCAGCCAGTTGACCAGGTCCCCTGAAGCTTTCTTT,CASSQLTRSPEAFF
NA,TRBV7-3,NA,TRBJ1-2,TGTGCCAGCAGCTTATCGCCGGGACTAAACTATGGCTACACCTTC,CASSLSPGLNYGYTF
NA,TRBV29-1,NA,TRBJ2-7,TGCAGCGTGATGGACAGCCTCTCCTACGAGCAGTACTTC,CSVMDSLSYEQYF
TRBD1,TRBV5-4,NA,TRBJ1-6,TGTGCCAGCAGCGTCCAGGGGGCTAGCTCCTATAATTCACCCCTCCACTTT,CASSVQGASSYNSPLHF
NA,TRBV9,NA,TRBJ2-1,TGTGCCAGCAGCGTAGCTGAGGGTAGGTCCTACAATGAGCAGTTCTTC,CASSVAEGRSYNEQFF
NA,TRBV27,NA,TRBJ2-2,TGTGCCAGCACGCGGGCGTTTGTAAACACCGGGGAGCTGTTTTTT,CASTRAFVNTGELFF
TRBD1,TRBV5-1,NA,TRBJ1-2,TGCGCCAGCAGCCCCCCGGGGACAGGGGAGTCTAACTATGGCTACACCTTC,CASSPPGTGESNYGYTF
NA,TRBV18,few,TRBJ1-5,TGTGCCAGCTCGGGGGCTAGAAGCAATCAGCCCCAGCATTTT,CASSGARSNQPQHF
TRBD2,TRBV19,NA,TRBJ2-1,TGTGCCAGTACCCGACTAGCGGGGTTCAATGAGCAGTTCTTC,CASTRLAGFNEQFF
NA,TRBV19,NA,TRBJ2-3,TGTGCCAGTAGTAGGACCCGGGAGACAGATACGCAGTATTTT,CASSRTRETDTQYF
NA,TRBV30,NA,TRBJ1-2,TGTGCCTGGAGTCCGACCAGGGTGATCTATGGCTACACCTTC,CAWSPTRVIYGYTF
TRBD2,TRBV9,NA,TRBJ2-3,TGTGCCAGCAGCGTAAGGCCTTCTAGCGGGATTCAGAGCCCAGATACGCAGTATTTT,CASSVRPSSGIQSPDTQYF
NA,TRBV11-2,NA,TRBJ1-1,TGTGCCAGCAGCTCCAGGGGAGAAGCTTTCTTT,CASSSRGEAFF
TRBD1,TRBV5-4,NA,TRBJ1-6,TGTGCCAGCAGCAACTACAGGGGGCACAATTCACCCCTCCACTTT,CASSNYRGHNSPLHF
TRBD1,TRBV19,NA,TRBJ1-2,TGTGCCAGTAGTACACAGGGGGCGCTTCAGGGAGGCTACACCTTC,CASSTQGALQGGYTF
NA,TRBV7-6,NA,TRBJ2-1,TGTGCCAGCAGCAAGGGGGCTAGCGGGTACAATGAGCAGTTCTTC,CASSKGASGYNEQFF
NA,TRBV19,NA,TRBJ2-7,TGTGCCAGTAGTATTGGAGTGTTCTACGAGCAGTACTTC,CASSIGVFYEQYF
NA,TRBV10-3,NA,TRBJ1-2,TGTGCCATCAGTGACCCCGGGCGGGAGAACTATGGCTACACCTTC,CAISDPGRENYGYTF
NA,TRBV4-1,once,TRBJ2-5,TGCGCCAGCAGCAAGACCCCCTTGGTAGAAGGTAGAGGGACCCAGTACTTC,CASSKTPLVEGRGTQYF
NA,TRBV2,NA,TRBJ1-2,TGTGCCAGCAGTGAGGGACTGACTTTCTACACCTTC,CASSEGLTFYTF
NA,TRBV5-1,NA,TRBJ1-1,TGCGCCAGCAGCTTGAGGGGTAGGACTGAAGCTTTCTTT,CASSLRGRTEAFF
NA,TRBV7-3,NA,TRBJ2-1,TGTGCCAGCAGCTTGGACTCATACAATGAGCAGTTCTTC,CASSLDSYNEQFF
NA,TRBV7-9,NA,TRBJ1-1,TGTGCCAGCAGCTTAGATTGGGGCAGAGAAGCTTTCTTT,CASSLDWGREAFF
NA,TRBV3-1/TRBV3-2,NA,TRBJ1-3,TGTGCCAGCAGCCCCGGGGGTATTGGAAACACCATATATTTT,CASSPGGIGNTIYF
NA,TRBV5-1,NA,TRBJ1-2,TGCGCCAGCAGCCCGGCCGAGGGTAACTATGGCTACACCTTC,CASSPAEGNYGYTF
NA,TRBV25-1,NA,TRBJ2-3,TGTGCCAGCAGTGAATTTCGTGGGGGGGCCACAGATACGCAGTATTTT,CASSEFRGGATDTQYF
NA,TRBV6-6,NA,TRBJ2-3,TGTGCCAGCATACAGCACGCCATAGGAGATACGCAGTATTTT,CASIQHAIGDTQYF
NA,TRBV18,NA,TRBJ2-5,TGTGCCAGCTCACCAACTAGTAGGTCGGGAGAGACCCAGTACTTC,CASSPTSRSGETQYF
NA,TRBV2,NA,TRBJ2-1,TGTGCCAGCAAGTCGGACACCTACAATGAGCAGTTCTTC,CASKSDTYNEQFF
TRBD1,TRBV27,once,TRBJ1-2,TGTGCCAGCAGTCCCCGACAGGGGGCGTGGACCTATGGCTACACCTTC,CASSPRQGAWTYGYTF
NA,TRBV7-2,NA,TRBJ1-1,TGTGCCAGCAGCCCACCGCTCAGCGCTGAAGCTTTCTTT,CASSPPLSAEAFF
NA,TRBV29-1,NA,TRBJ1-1,TGCAGCGCTGACAGATTGAACACTGAAGCTTTCTTT,CSADRLNTEAFF
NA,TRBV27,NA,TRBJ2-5,TGTGCCAGCAAACGGAGCACTGCGGGTCAAGAGACCCAGTACTTC,CASKRSTAGQETQYF
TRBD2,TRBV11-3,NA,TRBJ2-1,TGTGCCAGCAGCCCGCGGACTAGCGGGAGAGGTGAGCAGTTCTTC,CASSPRTSGRGEQFF
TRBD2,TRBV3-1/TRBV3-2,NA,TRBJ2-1,TGTGCCAGCAGCCAAGATCGAGCGGGAGGGCCTATTGAGCAGTTCTTC,CASSQDRAGGPIEQFF
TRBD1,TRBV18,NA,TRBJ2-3,TGTGCCAGCTCACCACCGGGACAGCTTTTGGTTACGCAGTATTTT,CASSPPGQLLVTQYF
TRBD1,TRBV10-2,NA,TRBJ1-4,TGCGCCACAAGGGACAGGGGTACAGCTAATGAAAAACTGTTTTTT,CATRDRGTANEKLFF
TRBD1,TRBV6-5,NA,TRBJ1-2,TGTGCCAGCAGCCGGACAGGGGATAGTGGCTACACCTTC,CASSRTGDSGYTF
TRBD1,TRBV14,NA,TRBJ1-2,TGTGCCAGCAGCCCTACAGGGGGCTTCTATGGCTACACCTTC,CASSPTGGFYGYTF
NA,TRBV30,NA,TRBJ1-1,TGTGCCTGGAATTCTCAGGGGTGGACTGAAGCTTTCTTT,CAWNSQGWTEAFF
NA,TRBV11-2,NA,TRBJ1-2,TGTGCCAGCAGCTTAGGGTGGGGGGACTATGGCTACACCTTC,CASSLGWGDYGYTF
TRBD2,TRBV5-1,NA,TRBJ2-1,TGCGCCAGCGTATGGGGGACTAGTGCCTCCTACAATGAGCAGTTCTTC,CASVWGTSASYNEQFF
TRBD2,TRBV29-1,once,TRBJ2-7,TGCAGCGTTGAACTAGCGGGCGTCTCCTACGAGCAGTACTTC,CSVELAGVSYEQYF
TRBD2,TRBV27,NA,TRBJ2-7,TGTGCCAGCAGTAACCCAGCGGGAGCCCCCTACGAGCAGTACTTC,CASSNPAGAPYEQYF
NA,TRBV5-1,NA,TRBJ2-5,TGCGCCAGCAGCCGAAAGACAGAAGCCTCAGAGACCCAGTACTTC,CASSRKTEASETQYF
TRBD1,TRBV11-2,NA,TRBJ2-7,TGTGCCAGCAGCCTGGACAGGACGAGCTCCTACGAGCAGTACTTC,CASSLDRTSSYEQYF